The rows below give T cell receptor beta chains drawn from one sample of a study of CD8+ T cells in alopecia areata. Using immunoSEQ multiplex PCR, the repertoire was profiled, and TCRdb retains in-frame clones only, with some absent. The table includes about 200,000 clones, 50% to 65% detected once. This specimen was CD4+ T cells sorted from blood, taken at week 0. The source is a human donor with alopecia areata. Both conserved end residues are part of each CDR3. The D gene is left open where the match is weak. Part of the rows lack a size; the others show once, few, many or a class for expanded clones.

TRBV6-5	NA	TRBJ1-4	NA	TGTGCCAGCAGTTACTCAAAGGGACGGGTTAATGAAAAACTGTTTTTT	CASSYSKGRVNEKLFF
TRBV30	few	TRBJ2-7	TRBD1	TGTGCCTGGGGGCCGGGACAGGGATACGAGCAGTACTTC	CAWGPGQGYEQYF
TRBV6-1	NA	TRBJ2-7	TRBD2	TGTGCCAGCAGTGAGGTCAGGACTAGCGGGAACTACGAGCAGTACTTC	CASSEVRTSGNYEQYF
TRBV30	NA	TRBJ1-1	NA	TGTGCCTGGAGGGAGCCAGGCCGGTCTGAAGCTTTCTTT	CAWREPGRSEAFF
TRBV5-1	few	TRBJ2-3	TRBD1	TGCGCCAGCAGCTTGGAAGGGACAGGGGCCACAGATACGCAGTATTTT	CASSLEGTGATDTQYF
TRBV30	NA	TRBJ2-1	TRBD2	TGTGCCTGGAGTGTAGGCGGGGGAGGACGCAATGAGCAGTTCTTC	CAWSVGGGGRNEQFF
TRBV7-9	NA	TRBJ2-5	NA	TGTGCCAGCAGCATACAAGAGACCCAGTACTTC	CASSIQETQYF
TRBV6-1	NA	TRBJ1-5	TRBD1	TGTGCCAGCAGTGAAGCGGGTTTGGGGACAGGGAAGAATCAGCCCCAGCATTTT	CASSEAGLGTGKNQPQHF
TRBV7-9	NA	TRBJ1-1	NA	TGTGCCAGCAGCTCCGGACAGATGAACACTGAAGCTTTCTTT	CASSSGQMNTEAFF
TRBV15	NA	TRBJ2-7	NA	TGTGCCACCAGCCCAGGGCCCTACGAGCAGTACTTC	CATSPGPYEQYF
TRBV6-5	NA	TRBJ2-1	NA	TGTGCCAGCTATCTCTCCCCAGGACACAATGAGCAGTTCTTC	CASYLSPGHNEQFF
TRBV30	NA	TRBJ1-6	TRBD1	TGTGCCTGGAGTGCCAGGGGGCCTTTTTCACCCCTCCACTTT	CAWSARGPFSPLHF
TRBV29-1	NA	TRBJ2-1	TRBD1	TGCAGCGTGTCCGGGACAGGGGTGATACGTGAGCAGTTCTTC	CSVSGTGVIREQFF
TRBV7-2	NA	TRBJ2-1	NA	TGTGCCAGCAGCTCAACATCCAACTTGGGCAATGAGCAGTTCTTC	CASSSTSNLGNEQFF
TRBV6-6	few	TRBJ2-7	NA	TGTGCCAGCAGTTATCTGGGACCCGACGAGCAGTACTTC	CASSYLGPDEQYF
TRBV12-2	NA	TRBJ1-1	NA	TGTGCAAGTCGCTTGGGTGGGGGCAACATGAACACTGAAGCTTTCTTT	CASRLGGGNMNTEAFF
TRBV29-1	few	TRBJ1-2	NA	TGCAGCGTTGGAGAGGGGAATGGCTACACCTTC	CSVGEGNGYTF